These 9 T cell receptor beta chains were all obtained from the same sample, sequenced in a study of blood T cell repertoires in COVID-19. Profiled with immunoSEQ multiplex PCR; TCRdb holds only in-frame clones, not every one. The data contain roughly 100,000 clones, approximately 84% of them singletons. The sequencing sample was made of peripheral blood. The receptors derive from a man in his forties with active or convalescent COVID-19.

V and J are TRBV18 and TRBJ1-5; 9 bases match TRBD1. The CDR3 spans 15 residues. The junction had 4 bases not matched to a gene; V was cut back by 2 bases and J by 5 bases. Germline V gene data show CDR1 as KGHSH and CDR2 as LQKENI. Here the CDR3 DNA reads TGTGCCAGCTCACCAGGCGGGACAGGGTATCAGCCCCAGCATTTT. Its translation is CASSPGGTGYQPQHF.

This clone occurred once. This chain connects TRBV4-1 to TRBJ2-5, with 7 bases matching TRBD1. Germline values: CDR1 MGHRA, CDR2 YSYEKL. V gave up 1 base and J gave up 1 base; unmatched junction bases: 9. The CDR3 has 17 amino acids. The CDR3 region has the DNA TGCGCCAGCAGCCAAGTTTTACGGACAGGCGCCCAAGAGACCCAGTACTTC. Protein sequence: CASSQVLRTGAQETQYF.

This clone was counted a few times. The gene calls are TRBV7-6 and TRBJ2-1, with a possible D match to TRBD2 (6 bases). Germline V gene sequence: CDR1 SGHVS, CDR2 FNYEAQ. The CDR3 runs 12 residues. Trimming cost V 5 bases and J 7 bases, with 9 bases left between them. The CDR3 bases are TGTGCCAGCAGCCGAAGCGGGAATGAGCAGTTCTTC. This gives the protein CASSRSGNEQFF.

The chain uses TRBV7-2 and TRBJ1-6; 11 bases are shared with TRBD1. V lost 4 bases, J lost 10 bases, and 9 bases stayed unmatched. Germline V gene data show CDR1 as SGHTA and CDR2 as FQGNSA. This CDR3 comprises 16 residues. CDR3 nucleotide sequence: TGTGCCAGCAGCTCCGGACAGGGGGCGATCGGCTCACCCCTCCACTTT. This translates into CASSSGQGAIGSPLHF.

This clone was seen a single time. The chain employs TRBV27 and TRBJ2-7; 10 nucleotides match TRBD1. CDR3 length equals 15 residues. Unmatched junction bases numbered 7, after V lost 6 bases and J lost 2 bases. Germline loops: CDR1 MNHEY, CDR2 SMNVEV (reference sequence). CDR3 protein: CASRRSGTGAYEQYF. CDR3 nucleotide sequence: TGTGCCAGCAGGCGCTCCGGGACAGGGGCCTACGAGCAGTACTTC.

The J gene is TRBJ1-1, the V gene TRBV11-2, with 7 nucleotides matching TRBD1. The CDR3 is made up of 16 amino acids. CDR1 is SGHAT and CDR2 is FQNNGV in the germline V gene. Germline trimming cut 4 bases from V and 3 bases from J; bases unmatched to any gene: 11. CDR3 coding DNA: TGTGCCAGCAGCTCGAGACAGGGACTCGATCACACTGAAGCTTTCTTT. It encodes CASSSRQGLDHTEAFF.

This chain links TRBV18 with TRBJ1-2; 9 nucleotides agree with TRBD1. The CDR3 is 14 amino acids. J lost 11 bases, V lost 0 bases, and 7 bases had no gene match. Germline loops: CDR1 KGHSH, CDR2 LQKENI. The CDR3 DNA follows: TGTGCCAGCTCACCACCAGGGACAGGGAGGGGATACACCTTC. It translates to CASSPPGTGRGYTF.

Only one count was recorded for this clone. The chain is built from TRBV5-1 and TRBJ1-1, with D unresolved. Between the trimmed V and J ends, which lost 4 bases and 2 bases, there was a span of 12 bases. The length of the CDR3 is 14 residues. Germline-derived CDR1 and CDR2 are SGHRS and YFSETQ. CDR3 sequence reads: CASSPADTNTEAFF. The CDR3 DNA sequence: TGCGCCAGCAGCCCCGCCGACACCAACACTGAAGCTTTCTTT.

The chain links TRBV6-1 to TRBJ1-2; 8 positions agree with TRBD1. V gave up 3 bases and J gave up 5 bases; unmatched junction bases: 2. CDR1 is MNHNS, CDR2 SASEGT, per germline. This CDR3 has 13 amino acids. This chain's CDR3 is CASSDRGPYGYTF. The CDR3 region has the DNA TGTGCCAGCAGTGACAGGGGGCCTTATGGCTACACCTTC.